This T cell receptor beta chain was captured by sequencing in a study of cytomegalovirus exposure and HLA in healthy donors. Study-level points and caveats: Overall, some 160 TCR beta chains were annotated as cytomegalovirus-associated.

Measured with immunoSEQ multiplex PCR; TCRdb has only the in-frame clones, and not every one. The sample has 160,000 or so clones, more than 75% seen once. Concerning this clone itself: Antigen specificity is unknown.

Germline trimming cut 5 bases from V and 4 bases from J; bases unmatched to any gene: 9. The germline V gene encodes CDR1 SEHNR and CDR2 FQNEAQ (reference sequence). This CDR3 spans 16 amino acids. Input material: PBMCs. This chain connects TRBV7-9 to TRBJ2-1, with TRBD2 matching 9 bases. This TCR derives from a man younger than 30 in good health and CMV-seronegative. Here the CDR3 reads CASSKGDLAGYNEQFF. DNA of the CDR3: TGTGCCAGCAGCAAAGGGGATCTAGCGGGGTACAATGAGCAGTTCTTC.